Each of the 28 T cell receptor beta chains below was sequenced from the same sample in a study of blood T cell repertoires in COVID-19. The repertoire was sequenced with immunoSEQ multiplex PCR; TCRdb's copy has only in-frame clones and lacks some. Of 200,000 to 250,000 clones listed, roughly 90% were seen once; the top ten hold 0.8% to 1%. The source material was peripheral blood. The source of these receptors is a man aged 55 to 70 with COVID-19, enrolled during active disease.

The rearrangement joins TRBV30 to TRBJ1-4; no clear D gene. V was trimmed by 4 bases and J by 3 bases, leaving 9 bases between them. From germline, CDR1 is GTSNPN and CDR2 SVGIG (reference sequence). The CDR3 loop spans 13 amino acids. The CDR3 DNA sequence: TGTGCCTGGAATCCCCCCTCTAATGAAAAACTGTTTTTT. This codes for CAWNPPSNEKLFF.

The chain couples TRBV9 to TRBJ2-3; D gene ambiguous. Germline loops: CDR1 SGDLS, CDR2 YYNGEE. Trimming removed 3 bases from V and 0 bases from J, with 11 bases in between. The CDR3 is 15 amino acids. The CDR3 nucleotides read TGTGCCAGCAGCGCCAACTTGGGCAGCACAGATACGCAGTATTTT. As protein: CASSANLGSTDTQYF.

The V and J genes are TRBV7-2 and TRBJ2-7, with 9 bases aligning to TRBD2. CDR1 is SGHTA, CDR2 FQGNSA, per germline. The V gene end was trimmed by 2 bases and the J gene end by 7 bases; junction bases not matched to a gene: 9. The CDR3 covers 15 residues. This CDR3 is CASSLMAGGPNEQYF. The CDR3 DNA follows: TGTGCCAGCAGCTTAATGGCGGGAGGGCCGAATGAGCAGTACTTC.

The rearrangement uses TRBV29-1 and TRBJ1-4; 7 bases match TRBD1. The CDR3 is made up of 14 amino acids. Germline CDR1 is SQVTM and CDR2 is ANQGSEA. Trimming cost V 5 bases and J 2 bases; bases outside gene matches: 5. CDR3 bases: TGCAGCGTTCTAGACAGGGATACTAATGAAAAACTGTTTTTT. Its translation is CSVLDRDTNEKLFF.

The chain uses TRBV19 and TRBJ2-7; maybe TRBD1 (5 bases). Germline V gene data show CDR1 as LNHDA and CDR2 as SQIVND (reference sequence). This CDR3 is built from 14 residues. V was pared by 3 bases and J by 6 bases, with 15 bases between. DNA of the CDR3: TGTGCCAGTAGTATGGGGCCTGTTTTGGGCGAGCAGTACTTC. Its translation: CASSMGPVLGEQYF. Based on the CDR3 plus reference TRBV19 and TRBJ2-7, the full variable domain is DGGITQSPKYLFRKEGQNVTLSCEQNLNHDAMYWYRQDPGQGLRLIYYSQIVNDFQKGDIAEGYSVSREKKESFPLTVTSAQKNPTAFYLCASSMGPVLGEQYFGPGTRLTVT.

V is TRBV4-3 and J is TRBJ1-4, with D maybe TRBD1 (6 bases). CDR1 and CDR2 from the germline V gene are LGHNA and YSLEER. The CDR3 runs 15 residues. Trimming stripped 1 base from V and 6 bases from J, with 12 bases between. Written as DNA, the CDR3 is TGCGCCAGCAGCCAAGGTGGGAGGGGGGATGAAAAACTGTTTTTT. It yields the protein CASSQGGRGDEKLFF.

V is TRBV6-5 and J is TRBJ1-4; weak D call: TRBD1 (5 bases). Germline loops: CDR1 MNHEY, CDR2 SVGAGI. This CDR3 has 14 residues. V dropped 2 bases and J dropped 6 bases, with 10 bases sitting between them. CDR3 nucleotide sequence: TGTGCCAGCAGTTACGGAGGGACCCATGAAAAACTGTTTTTT. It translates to CASSYGGTHEKLFF.

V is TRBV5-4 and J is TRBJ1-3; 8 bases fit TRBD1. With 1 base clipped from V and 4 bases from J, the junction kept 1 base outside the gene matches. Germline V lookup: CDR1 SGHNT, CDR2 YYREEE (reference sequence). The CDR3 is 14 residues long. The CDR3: CASSLRDRGNTIYF. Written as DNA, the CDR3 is TGTGCCAGCAGCTTGAGGGACAGGGGAAACACCATATATTTT.

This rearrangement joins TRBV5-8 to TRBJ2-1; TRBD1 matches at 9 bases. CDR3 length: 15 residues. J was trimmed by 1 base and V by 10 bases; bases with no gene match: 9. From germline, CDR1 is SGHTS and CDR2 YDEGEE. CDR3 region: CASSPGTGSYNEQFF. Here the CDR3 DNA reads TGTGCCTCGTCGCCCGGGACAGGGTCCTACAATGAGCAGTTCTTC.

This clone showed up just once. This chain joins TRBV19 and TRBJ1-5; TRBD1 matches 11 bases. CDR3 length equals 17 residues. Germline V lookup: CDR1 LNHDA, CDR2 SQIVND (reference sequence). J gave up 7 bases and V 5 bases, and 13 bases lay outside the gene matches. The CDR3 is CASSPRPGQGVGQPQHF. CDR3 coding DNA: TGTGCCAGTAGTCCCCGACCGGGACAGGGGGTAGGACAGCCCCAGCATTTT.

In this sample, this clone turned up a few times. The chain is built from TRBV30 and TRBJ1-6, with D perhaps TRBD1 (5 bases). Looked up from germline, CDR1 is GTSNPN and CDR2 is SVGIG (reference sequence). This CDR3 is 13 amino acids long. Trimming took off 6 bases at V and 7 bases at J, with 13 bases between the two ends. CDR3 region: CACTRAPNSPLHF. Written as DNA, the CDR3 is TGTGCCTGCACCAGGGCCCCAAATTCACCCCTCCACTTT.

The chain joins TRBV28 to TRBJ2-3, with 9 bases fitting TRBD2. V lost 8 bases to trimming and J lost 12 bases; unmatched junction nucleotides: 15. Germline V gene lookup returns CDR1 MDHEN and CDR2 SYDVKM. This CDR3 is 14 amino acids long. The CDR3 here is CASLGAGGITSQYF. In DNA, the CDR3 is TGTGCCAGCCTGGGGGCGGGAGGGATAACGTCCCAGTATTTT.

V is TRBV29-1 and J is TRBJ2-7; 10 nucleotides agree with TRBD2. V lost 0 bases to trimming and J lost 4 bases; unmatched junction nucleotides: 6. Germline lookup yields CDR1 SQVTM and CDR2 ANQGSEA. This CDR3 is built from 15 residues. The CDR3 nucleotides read TGCAGCGTTGAAGATCTGGCTAGCGGGGGTTACGAGCAGTACTTC. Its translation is CSVEDLASGGYEQYF.

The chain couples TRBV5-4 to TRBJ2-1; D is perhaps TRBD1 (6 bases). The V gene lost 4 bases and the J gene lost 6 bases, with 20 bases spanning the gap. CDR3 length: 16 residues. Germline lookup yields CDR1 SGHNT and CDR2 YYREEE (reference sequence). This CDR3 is CASSGPARGSTNEQFF. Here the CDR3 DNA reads TGTGCCAGCAGCGGGCCCGCCAGGGGAAGCACCAATGAGCAGTTCTTC.

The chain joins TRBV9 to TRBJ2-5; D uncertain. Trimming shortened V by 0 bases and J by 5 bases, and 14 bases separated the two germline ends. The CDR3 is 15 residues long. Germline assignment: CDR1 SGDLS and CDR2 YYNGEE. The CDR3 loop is CASSVVASVGETQYF. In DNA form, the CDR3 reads TGTGCCAGCAGCGTAGTGGCTTCTGTCGGGGAGACCCAGTACTTC.

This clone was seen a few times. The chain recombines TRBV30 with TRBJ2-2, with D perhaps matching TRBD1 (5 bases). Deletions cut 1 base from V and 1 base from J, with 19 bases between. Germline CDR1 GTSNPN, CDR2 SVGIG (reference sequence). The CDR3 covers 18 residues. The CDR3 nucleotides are TGTGCCTGGAGTGGAAAAGGGGCGCGTTTTGGGAACACCGGGGAGCTGTTTTTT. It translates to CAWSGKGARFGNTGELFF.

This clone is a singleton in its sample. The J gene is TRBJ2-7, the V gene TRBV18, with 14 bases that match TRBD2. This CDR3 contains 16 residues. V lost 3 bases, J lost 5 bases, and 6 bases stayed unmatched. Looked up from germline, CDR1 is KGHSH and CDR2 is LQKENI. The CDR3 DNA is TGTGCCAGCTCACCCCAAGGACTAGCGGGGGGCCACGAGCAGTACTTC. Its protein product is CASSPQGLAGGHEQYF.

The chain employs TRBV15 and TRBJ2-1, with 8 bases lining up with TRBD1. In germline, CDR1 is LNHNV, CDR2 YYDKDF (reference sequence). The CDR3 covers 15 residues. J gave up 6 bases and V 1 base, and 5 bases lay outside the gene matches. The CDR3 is CATSRGGGTGNEQFF. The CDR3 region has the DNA TGTGCCACCAGCAGAGGAGGGGGGACAGGCAATGAGCAGTTCTTC.

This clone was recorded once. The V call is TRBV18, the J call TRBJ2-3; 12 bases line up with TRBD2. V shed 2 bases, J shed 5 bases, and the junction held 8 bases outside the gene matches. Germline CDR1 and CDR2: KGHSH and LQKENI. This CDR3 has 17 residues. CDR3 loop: CASSPAPRLAGEDTQYF. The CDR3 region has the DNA TGTGCCAGCTCACCAGCCCCCCGACTAGCGGGGGAAGATACGCAGTATTTT. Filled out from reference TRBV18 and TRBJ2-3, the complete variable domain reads NAGVMQNPRHLVRRRGQEARLRCSPMKGHSHVYWYRQLPEEGLKFMVYLQKENIIDESGMPKERFSAEFPKEGPSILRIQQVVRGDSAAYFCASSPAPRLAGEDTQYFGPGTRLTVL.

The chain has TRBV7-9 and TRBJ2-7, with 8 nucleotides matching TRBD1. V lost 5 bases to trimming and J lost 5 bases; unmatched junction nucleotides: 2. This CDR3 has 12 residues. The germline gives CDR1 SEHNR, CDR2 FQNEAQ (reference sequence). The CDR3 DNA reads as TGTGCCAGCAGCCGGACAGGGAACGAGCAGTACTTC. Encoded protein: CASSRTGNEQYF.

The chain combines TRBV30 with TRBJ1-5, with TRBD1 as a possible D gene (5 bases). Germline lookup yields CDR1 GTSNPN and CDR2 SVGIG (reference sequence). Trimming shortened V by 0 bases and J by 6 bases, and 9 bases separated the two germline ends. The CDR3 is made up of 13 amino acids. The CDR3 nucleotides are TGTGCCTGGAGTGTAACGGGACTTCAGCCCCAGCATTTT. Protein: CAWSVTGLQPQHF.

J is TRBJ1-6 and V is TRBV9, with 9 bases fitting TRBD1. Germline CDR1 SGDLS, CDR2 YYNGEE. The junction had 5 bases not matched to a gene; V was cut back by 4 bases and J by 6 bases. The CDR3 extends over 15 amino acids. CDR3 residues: CASSLTGGFNSPLHF. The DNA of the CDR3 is TGTGCCAGCAGCCTTACAGGGGGCTTTAATTCACCCCTCCACTTT.

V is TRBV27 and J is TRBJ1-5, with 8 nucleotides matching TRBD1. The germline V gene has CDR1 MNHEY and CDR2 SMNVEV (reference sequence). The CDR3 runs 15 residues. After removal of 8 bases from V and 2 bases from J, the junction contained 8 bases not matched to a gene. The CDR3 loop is CASGTGDNGNQPQHF. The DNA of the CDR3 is TGTGCCAGCGGGACAGGAGACAATGGCAATCAGCCCCAGCATTTT.

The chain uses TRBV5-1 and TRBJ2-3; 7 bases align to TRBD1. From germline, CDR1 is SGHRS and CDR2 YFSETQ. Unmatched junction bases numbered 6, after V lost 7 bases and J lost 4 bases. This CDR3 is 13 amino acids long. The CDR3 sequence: CASGLQGSDTQYF. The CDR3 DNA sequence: TGCGCCAGCGGGCTACAGGGGTCAGATACGCAGTATTTT.

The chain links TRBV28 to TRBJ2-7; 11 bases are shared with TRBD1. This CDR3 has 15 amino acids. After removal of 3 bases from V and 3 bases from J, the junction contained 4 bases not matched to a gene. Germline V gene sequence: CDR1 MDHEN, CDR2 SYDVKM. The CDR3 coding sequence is TGTGCCAGCAGTTTGTCCGGGACAGGGGGCTACGAGCAGTACTTC. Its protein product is CASSLSGTGGYEQYF.

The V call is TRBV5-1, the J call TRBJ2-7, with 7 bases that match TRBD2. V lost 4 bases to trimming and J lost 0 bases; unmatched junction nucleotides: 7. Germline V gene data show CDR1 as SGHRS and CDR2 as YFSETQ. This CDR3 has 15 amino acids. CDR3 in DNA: TGCGCCAGCAGCCCGGCCGCTAGCGGCTCCTACGAGCAGTACTTC. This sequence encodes CASSPAASGSYEQYF.

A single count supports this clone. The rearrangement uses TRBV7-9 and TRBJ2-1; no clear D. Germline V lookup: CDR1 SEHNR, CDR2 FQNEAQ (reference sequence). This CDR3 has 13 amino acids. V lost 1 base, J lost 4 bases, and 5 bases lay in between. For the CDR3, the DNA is TGTGCCAGCAGCTTAGAAGCTTACAATGAGCAGTTCTTC. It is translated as CASSLEAYNEQFF.

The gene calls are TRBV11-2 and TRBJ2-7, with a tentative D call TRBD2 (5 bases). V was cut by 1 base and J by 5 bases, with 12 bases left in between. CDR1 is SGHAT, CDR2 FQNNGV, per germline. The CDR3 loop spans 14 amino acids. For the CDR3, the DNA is TGTGCCAGCAGCTTAGCCGGAGGACCCAACGAGCAGTACTTC. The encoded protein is CASSLAGGPNEQYF.